The 13 T cell receptor beta chains in this list originate from one sample, sequenced in a study of CD4+ T cells in melanoma. The protocol was immunoSEQ multiplex PCR, while the TCRdb copy is restricted to in-frame clones and leaves out a portion. This sample has some 4,000 clones; over 65% occur once, and the top ten carry less than 40%. The sequencing input was cells from a culture (not recorded whether cultured in vitro). Source of these receptors: a human donor with melanoma.

The V and J genes are TRBV6-2 or TRBV6-3 and TRBJ1-5; 7 bases are shared with TRBD1. The germline V gene has CDR1 MNHEY and CDR2 SVGEGT. The V segment lost 5 bases and the J segment 6 bases; nucleotides outside the gene matches: 7. This CDR3 spans 14 amino acids. The CDR3 protein is CASSASGGGQPQHF. The DNA for the CDR3 is TGTGCCAGCAGTGCCTCAGGGGGAGGTCAGCCCCAGCATTTT.

The V gene is TRBV19, the J gene TRBJ2-5, with D possibly being TRBD1 (6 bases). Germline loops: CDR1 LNHDA, CDR2 SQIVND (reference sequence). This CDR3 comprises 14 residues. V lost 3 bases, J lost 4 bases, and 12 bases lay in between. The CDR3, as DNA: TGTGCCAGTAGTATTTGGGGGCCCCGAGAGACCCAGTACTTC. This gives the protein CASSIWGPRETQYF.

The chain employs TRBV10-1 and TRBJ2-1; D gene ambiguous. The CDR3 is 14 amino acids. Germline V gene lookup returns CDR1 WNHNN and CDR2 SYGVQD (reference sequence). Trimming took 5 bases from V and 3 from J, leaving 11 bases between them. The CDR3 sequence: CASSRVYIYNEQFF. As DNA, the CDR3 is TGCGCCAGCAGTAGGGTTTATATCTACAATGAGCAGTTCTTC.

The chain combines TRBV5-1 with TRBJ1-1; the D gene is possibly TRBD1 (5 bases). The V end lost 0 bases, the J end lost 7 bases, and 10 bases lay between the germline ends. The CDR3 is made up of 13 amino acids. Germline CDR1 SGHRS, CDR2 YFSETQ. Written as DNA, the CDR3 is TGCGCCAGCAGCTTGGCCCCTGGGGGTGAAGCTTTCTTT. It is translated as CASSLAPGGEAFF.

V is TRBV4-1 and J is TRBJ1-5; unclear D gene. The V end lost 0 bases, the J end lost 1 base, and 13 bases lay between the germline ends. Germline V gene data show CDR1 as MGHRA and CDR2 as YSYEKL. The CDR3 sequence is 17 residues long. This CDR3 is CASSQDFTFGSNQPQHF. The CDR3 DNA is TGCGCCAGCAGCCAAGATTTTACGTTTGGGAGCAATCAGCCCCAGCATTTT.

This clone was seen more than once but under ten times. The DNA of the CDR3 is TGTGCCAGCAGCTTGGAGGGACAGACTAGCACAGATACGCAGTATTTT. Its translation: CASSLEGQTSTDTQYF. The V gene is TRBV5-6, the J gene TRBJ2-3; 7 bases agree with TRBD1. V was clipped by 0 bases and J by 0 bases; unmatched bases: 4. CDR3 length: 16 residues. In germline, CDR1 is SGHDT, CDR2 YYEEEE.

This chain connects TRBV4-1 to TRBJ1-1; D may be TRBD1 (5 bases). Germline CDR1 is MGHRA and CDR2 is YSYEKL. V was shortened by 4 bases and J by 6 bases, with 12 bases between the two germline ends. CDR3 length: 13 residues. The CDR3 loop reads CASSPGGLAEAFF. The CDR3 DNA follows: TGCGCCAGCAGCCCCGGGGGGTTGGCTGAAGCTTTCTTT.

The rearrangement joins TRBV11-2 to TRBJ1-1; D gene ambiguous. V was clipped by 3 bases and J by 0 bases, with 8 bases between them. CDR1 and CDR2 from the germline V gene are SGHAT and FQNNGV. The CDR3 contains 14 residues. CDR3 residues: CASSFQGLNTEAFF. In DNA, the CDR3 is TGTGCCAGCAGCTTCCAAGGGTTGAACACTGAAGCTTTCTTT.

The V gene is TRBV27, the J gene TRBJ1-1; TRBD1 matches at 9 bases. The length of the CDR3 is 14 residues. Per germline, CDR1 MNHEY and CDR2 SMNVEV (reference sequence). V shed 5 bases and J 5 bases; nucleotides not matched to a gene: 6. CDR3: CASSQRTGETEAFF. CDR3 nucleotide sequence: TGTGCCAGCAGTCAGCGGACAGGGGAGACTGAAGCTTTCTTT.

This chain connects TRBV5-5 to TRBJ2-7; D may correspond to TRBD1 or TRBD2 (5 bases each). Germline V gene sequence: CDR1 SGHKS, CDR2 YYEKEE (reference sequence). The CDR3 runs to 15 residues. Trimming removed 5 bases from V and 1 base from J, with 16 bases in between. The DNA of the CDR3 is TGTGCCAGCAGAAGAACCGAGGGGTATTCCTACGAGCAGTACTTC. This encodes CASRRTEGYSYEQYF.

CDR3 residues: CSVGGPRTEAFF. The CDR3 DNA follows: TGCAGCGTTGGAGGCCCCAGGACTGAAGCTTTCTTT. The rearrangement joins TRBV29-1 to TRBJ1-1; D remains unclear. Germline values: CDR1 SQVTM, CDR2 ANQGSEA. V lost 4 bases to trimming and J lost 5 bases, with 11 bases between them. The CDR3 covers 12 residues.

The chain carries TRBV18 and TRBJ2-3, with TRBD1 identical over 7 bases. The junction had 5 bases not matched to a gene; V was cut back by 2 bases and J by 0 bases. This CDR3 spans 16 amino acids. Germline V gene lookup returns CDR1 KGHSH and CDR2 LQKENI. CDR3: CASSPGWTGSTDTQYF. The DNA for the CDR3 is TGTGCCAGCTCACCAGGCTGGACAGGAAGCACAGATACGCAGTATTTT.

The chain is built from TRBV6-6 and TRBJ2-7, with D possibly called TRBD1 or TRBD2 (5 bases each). The germline gives CDR1 MNHNY, CDR2 SVGAGI (reference sequence). The V end lost 6 bases, the J end lost 7 bases, and 10 bases lay between the germline ends. The CDR3 is made up of 11 amino acids. This CDR3 is CASRGPGEQYF. CDR3 DNA: TGTGCCAGCAGGGGACCCGGGGAGCAGTACTTC.